A selection of T cell receptor beta chains follows, all from one sample in a study of vaccination effects on CD4 cells after COVID-19. This table comes from immunoSEQ multiplex PCR, and its TCRdb copy is limited to in-frame clones, with some not included. The table records tens of thousands of clones, about four fifths of them present only once. No antigen has been assigned to these receptors. This material consisted of CD4+ T cells from PBMCs cultured without peptide, taken after COVID-19 vaccination. These receptors came from a human donor who received a COVID-19 vaccine. Each CDR3 is given with its conserved first and last residue. Each record gives: CDR3 DNA, CDR3 protein, clone size, V gene, D gene, J gene. A D gene is named only where the DNA matches it firmly. Expanded clones get a size class; other rows say once, few or many, or leave the size out.

TGTGCCATCAGTGGGGCAGGGGACACCGGGGAGCTGTTTTTT	CAISGAGDTGELFF	few	TRBV10-3	NA	TRBJ2-2
TGTGCCAGCAGTTACCGACAGGGGGCGGATTCACCCCTCCACTTT	CASSYRQGADSPLHF	NA	TRBV6-2/TRBV6-3	TRBD1	TRBJ1-6
TGTGCCAGCAGAGGGCGGTCTGGAAACACCATATATTTT	CASRGRSGNTIYF	NA	TRBV3-1/TRBV3-2	NA	TRBJ1-3
TGTGCCTGGAGACCGCTAGCGGGAGGTACAGATACGCAGTATTTT	CAWRPLAGGTDTQYF	NA	TRBV30	TRBD2	TRBJ2-3
TGTGCCAGCAGCGACGGACAGGTAGCCAAAAACATTCAGTACTTC	CASSDGQVAKNIQYF	NA	TRBV5-4	TRBD1	TRBJ2-4
TGTGCCAGCAGCTTCGGCAGGGGGCTTCGTGGCTACACCTTC	CASSFGRGLRGYTF	NA	TRBV5-8	TRBD1	TRBJ1-2
TGTGCCAGCAGCCTTAGCGGGGAGCTGTTTTTT	CASSLSGELFF	NA	TRBV3-1/TRBV3-2	NA	TRBJ2-2
TGCGCCAGCAGTGTTCAGGGCCAAACCATGATGAACACTGAAGCTTTCTTT	CASSVQGQTMMNTEAFF	NA	TRBV10-2	NA	TRBJ1-1
TGTGCCAGCAGCGGGACAGGGTCGGTGAGGTCACCCCTCCACTTT	CASSGTGSVRSPLHF	NA	TRBV11-2	TRBD1	TRBJ1-6
TGTGCCAGTAGTATGAGCAGGCATACTAGCAATCAGCCCCAGCATTTT	CASSMSRHTSNQPQHF	NA	TRBV19	NA	TRBJ1-5
TGTGCCAGCAGCCAAGATTCCTTTACCTACGAGCAGTACTTC	CASSQDSFTYEQYF	few	TRBV3-1/TRBV3-2	NA	TRBJ2-7
TGCAGTGCTAGTAAAGGAAGGAATGAAAAACTGTTTTTT	CSASKGRNEKLFF	few	TRBV20-1	NA	TRBJ1-4
TGTGCCAGCTCACCACAACAGGGTCACACTGAAGCTTTCTTT	CASSPQQGHTEAFF	NA	TRBV18	NA	TRBJ1-1
TGTGCCACCAGCAGCGATTCTAATGAAAAACTGTTTTTT	CATSSDSNEKLFF	NA	TRBV15	NA	TRBJ1-4
TGTGCCAGCAGCAGCCGGGACAGGAAGGGCGAGCAGTACTTC	CASSSRDRKGEQYF	NA	TRBV11-1	TRBD1	TRBJ2-7
TGTGCCAGCAGGGTGAGGACTGGAGACTACAATGAGCAGTTCTTC	CASRVRTGDYNEQFF	NA	TRBV5-5	NA	TRBJ2-1
TGCAGCGTGAACCCTACCGGGACAGCTTATGGCTACACCTTC	CSVNPTGTAYGYTF	NA	TRBV29-1	TRBD1	TRBJ1-2
TGCGCCAGCAGGATTGGACTAGCGGGATCCTACGAGCAGTACTTC	CASRIGLAGSYEQYF	NA	TRBV10-2	TRBD2	TRBJ2-7
TGTGCCAGCCGAGCGGGGGGGCCGGAGACCCAGTACTTC	CASRAGGPETQYF	NA	TRBV12-3/TRBV12-4	TRBD2	TRBJ2-5
TGTGCCAGTAGTATACTAGCGGGGGCTACTAGCACAGATACGCAGTATTTT	CASSILAGATSTDTQYF	once	TRBV19	TRBD2	TRBJ2-3
TGTGCCAGTAGTCTCCTGGGACAGCTGGGGTATGGCTACACCTTC	CASSLLGQLGYGYTF	NA	TRBV19	TRBD1	TRBJ1-2
TGCAGTGCTACTGAAATAGCCCCAGATACGCAGTATTTT	CSATEIAPDTQYF	NA	TRBV20-1	NA	TRBJ2-3
TGTGCCAGCAGTACCCTCGTCAGGGGCGAGCAGTACTTC	CASSTLVRGEQYF	NA	TRBV6-6	NA	TRBJ2-7
TGTGCCAGCAGCGGGGTAGGGACGCCTAGCAATCAGCCCCAGCATTTT	CASSGVGTPSNQPQHF	NA	TRBV2	NA	TRBJ1-5
TGCGCCAGCAGCCACAAGACAGGGGGCGGGCGGGAACAGTACTTC	CASSHKTGGGREQYF	few	TRBV4-1	TRBD1	TRBJ2-4
TGTGCCTGGAGTGTACTAGGGGGTCGGGGGGATGAGCAGTTCTTC	CAWSVLGGRGDEQFF	few	TRBV30	NA	TRBJ2-1
TGTGCCAGCAGTGGAGCCCTAGACGCTGAAGCTTTCTTT	CASSGALDAEAFF	NA	TRBV2	NA	TRBJ1-1
TGTGCCAGCAGTAAGGCTGGGGCCAACGTCCTGACTTTC	CASSKAGANVLTF	NA	TRBV6-2/TRBV6-3	NA	TRBJ2-6
TGTGCCAGCAGTTTTTACAAGTATGGCTACACCTTC	CASSFYKYGYTF	NA	TRBV28	NA	TRBJ1-2
TGTGCCAGCAGGAGACATCCCTCTGGAAACACCATATATTTT	CASRRHPSGNTIYF	few	TRBV6-7	NA	TRBJ1-3
TGTGCCAGCAGTGAAGGTGCTGGAAACACCATATATTTT	CASSEGAGNTIYF	NA	TRBV6-1	NA	TRBJ1-3
TGTGCCAGCACGATAAGTGGGGGGAACACCGGGGAGCTGTTTTTT	CASTISGGNTGELFF	once	TRBV2	NA	TRBJ2-2
TGTGCCAGCAGCTTGGGACAGGGGGCCGGTGGCTACACCTTC	CASSLGQGAGGYTF	once	TRBV5-8	TRBD1	TRBJ1-2
TGTGCCAGCTCACCATATATGGGCAGGGGGAGCACTGAAGCTTTCTTT	CASSPYMGRGSTEAFF	NA	TRBV18	TRBD1	TRBJ1-1
TGTGCCAGCAGCGGCCCGACAGGGGCCCCACCAAACTATGGCTACACCTTC	CASSGPTGAPPNYGYTF	hyperexpanded	TRBV7-2	TRBD1	TRBJ1-2
TGCGCCAGCAGCCAAGAGGGGGCGCGCACAGATACGCAGTATTTT	CASSQEGARTDTQYF	NA	TRBV4-1	NA	TRBJ2-3
TGTGCCAGCAGCTTGGCCGGGCAGGCGATCTCCTATAATTCACCCCTCCACTTT	CASSLAGQAISYNSPLHF	NA	TRBV5-5	NA	TRBJ1-6
TGTGCCAGCAGCGTAGATACGGGGGGCGGCTATGGCTACACCTTC	CASSVDTGGGYGYTF	NA	TRBV9	NA	TRBJ1-2
TGTGCCAGCAGTGCACGGACTAGCGGGAGGCCGGATACGCAGTATTTT	CASSARTSGRPDTQYF	NA	TRBV2	TRBD2	TRBJ2-3
TGCAGTGCTAGTGACAGAAGTTTCCTCTACGAGCAGTACTTC	CSASDRSFLYEQYF	NA	TRBV20-1	NA	TRBJ2-7
TGTGCCAGTAGTGAAATGGGACTAGCGGGGGCCAATGAGCAGTTCTTC	CASSEMGLAGANEQFF	NA	TRBV19	TRBD2	TRBJ2-1
TGTGCCAGCAGCGTAGGACAGAGCACAGATACGCAGTATTTT	CASSVGQSTDTQYF	once	TRBV9	NA	TRBJ2-3
TGTGCCAGCTGGCAGGGGCCGGCGGGGGGGCAGTACTTC	CASWQGPAGGQYF	NA	TRBV28	TRBD2	TRBJ2-7
TGTGCCAGCTCACCATCAGGGGGCCTCTCTGGAAACACCATATATTTT	CASSPSGGLSGNTIYF	NA	TRBV18	TRBD1	TRBJ1-3
TGTGCCAGCACCGCAGGGTTCAATTCACCCCTCCACTTT	CASTAGFNSPLHF	NA	TRBV6-5	NA	TRBJ1-6
TGTGCCAGCACCGCAGGTCGGGGTATCGGTTCACCCCTCCACTTT	CASTAGRGIGSPLHF	NA	TRBV25-1	NA	TRBJ1-6
TGTGCCAGTAGTCCGGACCCGAGCAATCAGCCCCAGCATTTT	CASSPDPSNQPQHF	NA	TRBV19	NA	TRBJ1-5
TGTGCCAGCAGCTGGACAGTGGTGGAGACCCAGTACTTC	CASSWTVVETQYF	once	TRBV7-2	NA	TRBJ2-5
TGTGCCAGCAGCGACTATCAAGAGACCCAGTACTTC	CASSDYQETQYF	NA	TRBV7-9	NA	TRBJ2-5
TGTGCCAGCAGCGAGGGACTAGCGGGACCCGGGGAGCTGTTTTTT	CASSEGLAGPGELFF	NA	TRBV9	TRBD2	TRBJ2-2